The 29 T cell receptor beta chains in this list originate from one sample, sequenced in a study of human versus mouse CDR3 diversity and MHC coevolution. Libraries were prepared by immunoSEQ multiplex PCR; TCRdb keeps only in-frame clonotypes and omits some of them. The sample has 50,000 to 65,000 clones, just under 95% seen once. The sample consisted of naive CD4+ T cells from blood. Subset reported: CD45RO-negative CD62L-positive naive CD4 T cells. Every receptor here comes from a person in their sixties in good health.

This sequence joins TRBV6-6 and TRBJ1-1, with TRBD1 matching 8 bases. Germline V gene sequence: CDR1 MNHNY, CDR2 SVGAGI (reference sequence). V lost 2 bases to trimming and J lost 3 bases; unmatched junction nucleotides: 5. The CDR3 runs to 15 residues. CDR3 in DNA: TGTGCCAGCAGTTACACACAGGGGGGGGACACTGAAGCTTTCTTT. Protein product: CASSYTQGGDTEAFF.

The chain is built from TRBV7-6 and TRBJ2-3, with 8 bases that match TRBD2. This CDR3 is 17 amino acids long. Trimming cost V 4 bases and J 0 bases; bases outside gene matches: 9. CDR1 and CDR2 (germline): SGHVS, FNYEAQ. The CDR3, as DNA: TGTGCCAGCAGCTCGGGGGGGGCCGGGACGAGCACAGATACGCAGTATTTT. This gives the protein CASSSGGAGTSTDTQYF. The full variable domain, completed using reference TRBV7-6 and TRBJ2-3, is GAGVSQSPRYKVTKRGQDVALRCDPISGHVSLYWYRQALGQGPEFLTYFNYEAQQDKSGLPNDRFSAERPEGSISTLTIQRTEQRDSAMYRCASSSGGAGTSTDTQYFGPGTRLTVL.

V and J are TRBV5-6 and TRBJ1-2, with D perhaps TRBD1 (6 bases). From germline, CDR1 is SGHDT and CDR2 YYEEEE. V dropped 4 bases and J dropped 1 base, with 11 bases sitting between them. This CDR3 contains 14 residues. The CDR3 DNA is TGTGCCAGCAGCACGGACAGACTTAACTATGGCTACACCTTC. Its translation is CASSTDRLNYGYTF.

The chain is built from TRBV5-1 and TRBJ2-3, with D perhaps TRBD2 (6 bases). CDR1 is SGHRS, CDR2 YFSETQ, per germline. Trimming pared 1 base from V and 0 bases from J, leaving 9 bases between. CDR3 length: 15 amino acids. The CDR3 region has the DNA TGCGCCAGCAGCTTGCGTCTAGCGAGCACAGATACGCAGTATTTT. Translation gives CASSLRLASTDTQYF. The variable domain in full, completed from reference TRBV5-1 and TRBJ2-3, reads KAGVTQTPRYLIKTRGQQVTLSCSPISGHRSVSWYQQTPGQGLQFLFEYFSETQRNKGNFPGRFSGRQFSNSRSEMNVSTLELGDSALYLCASSLRLASTDTQYFGPGTRLTVL.

The chain is built from TRBV7-2 and TRBJ2-7; D gene ambiguous. Trimming cost V 2 bases and J 5 bases, with 13 bases left between them. Germline CDR1 SGHTA, CDR2 FQGNSA. This CDR3 region has 14 residues. The CDR3 is CASSLYGPQNEQYF. The CDR3 DNA reads TGTGCCAGCAGCTTATATGGGCCCCAGAACGAGCAGTACTTC. Drawing the rest from reference TRBV7-2 and TRBJ2-7, the complete variable domain is GAGVSQSPSNKVTEKGKDVELRCDPISGHTALYWYRQSLGQGLEFLIYFQGNSAPDKSGLPSDRFSAERTGGSVSTLTIQRTQQEDSAVYLCASSLYGPQNEQYFGPGTRLTVT.

The V and J genes are TRBV7-3 and TRBJ2-1; maybe TRBD1 (6 bases). CDR3 length equals 17 residues. V lost 1 base and J 4 bases, leaving 17 bases between the germline ends. Germline assignment: CDR1 SGHTA and CDR2 FQGTGA. The CDR3 region is CASSLNNRGHYYNEQFF. The CDR3 DNA reads as TGTGCCAGCAGCTTAAATAATAGGGGACACTATTACAATGAGCAGTTCTTC.

As to this clone: Sequence at one end of the junction differs from germline and may be a read error. This rearrangement joins TRBV18 to TRBJ1-2; maybe TRBD1 (6 bases). The CDR3 runs 13 residues. The germline CDR1 and CDR2 sequences are KGHSH and LQKENI. This chain's CDR3 is CASSPRGGDGCTF. The CDR3 DNA reads TGTGCCAGCTCACCCCGAGGGGGGGATGGCTGCACCTTC. The complete variable domain, with remaining parts taken from reference TRBV18 and TRBJ1-2, reads NAGVMQNPRHLVRRRGQEARLRCSPMKGHSHVYWYRQLPEEGLKFMVYLQKENIIDESGMPKERFSAEFPKEGPSILRIQQVVRGDSAAYFCASSPRGGDGCTFGSGTRLTVV.

The V gene is TRBV2, the J gene TRBJ1-1; 7 nucleotides line up with TRBD1. CDR1 and CDR2 from the germline V gene are SNHLY and FYNNEI. V lost 6 bases, J lost 7 bases, and 8 bases stayed unmatched. CDR3 length equals 13 residues. Here the CDR3 reads CASRLGQSIEAFF. CDR3 coding DNA: TGTGCCAGCAGGTTGGGACAGTCGATTGAAGCTTTCTTT.

J is TRBJ2-2 and V is TRBV5-5, with a weak D call TRBD1 (6 bases). Germline CDR1 SGHKS, CDR2 YYEKEE (reference sequence). The CDR3 is 14 residues long. Trimming took off 4 bases at V and 4 bases at J, with 11 bases between the two ends. CDR3 sequence (DNA): TGTGCCAGCAGCCCTCAGGGGAGCACCGGGGAGCTGTTTTTT. Residues: CASSPQGSTGELFF. Supplemented by reference TRBV5-5 and TRBJ2-2, the full variable domain reads DAGVTQSPTHLIKTRGQQVTLRCSPISGHKSVSWYQQVLGQGPQFIFQYYEKEERGRGNFPDRFSARQFPNYSSELNVNALLLGDSALYLCASSPQGSTGELFFGEGSRLTVL.

The rearrangement links TRBV7-9 to TRBJ2-2; TRBD1 matches 9 bases. Germline V gives CDR1 SEHNR, CDR2 FQNEAQ (reference sequence). V lost 2 bases and J lost 5; bases outside the gene matches: 6. The CDR3 loop spans 16 amino acids. CDR3 sequence (DNA): TGTGCCAGCAGCTTACTGGGACAGGGACGTACCGGGGAGCTGTTTTTT. This gives the protein CASSLLGQGRTGELFF.

This chain links TRBV6-1 with TRBJ1-1, with TRBD1 identical over 9 bases. The CDR3 runs 15 residues. Germline V gene data show CDR1 as MNHNS and CDR2 as SASEGT. V lost 3 bases, J lost 1 base, and 3 bases stayed unmatched. For the CDR3, the DNA is TGTGCCAGCAGTGACCACAGGGGGCGGAACACTGAAGCTTTCTTT. It encodes CASSDHRGRNTEAFF.

The chain links TRBV6-5 to TRBJ2-3; 10 nucleotides line up with TRBD1. After removal of 5 bases from V and 6 bases from J, the junction contained 8 bases not matched to a gene. The CDR3 consists of 15 residues. Germline V CDR1 and CDR2: MNHEY, SVGAGI. The CDR3 here is CASSPTGGAGDTQYF. The CDR3 DNA reads TGTGCCAGCAGTCCGACAGGGGGCGCCGGGGATACGCAGTATTTT.

This clone was counted once. The chain recombines TRBV9 with TRBJ2-2; no clear D. Deletions cut 4 bases from V and 8 bases from J, with 15 bases between. CDR1 is SGDLS, CDR2 YYNGEE, per germline. This CDR3 contains 14 residues. The CDR3 protein is CASSLQDWSGELFF. Here the CDR3 DNA reads TGTGCCAGCAGCTTACAAGATTGGTCTGGGGAGCTGTTTTTT.

This CDR3 is CATSPGLASGEQFF. In DNA form, the CDR3 reads TGTGCCACCAGCCCCGGACTAGCTAGCGGTGAGCAGTTCTTC. This chain links TRBV15 with TRBJ2-1, with 8 bases lining up with TRBD2. The CDR3 has 14 amino acids. CDR1 is LNHNV and CDR2 is YYDKDF in the germline V gene (reference sequence). Germline trimming cut 5 bases from V and 9 bases from J; bases unmatched to any gene: 9.

The CDR3 region has the DNA TGTGCCAGCAGCTTAGCTAGGAGCCCTGGAGAGGACTACGAGCAGTACTTC. Translated: CASSLARSPGEDYEQYF. The chain joins TRBV7-8 to TRBJ2-7; no firm D call. The CDR3 is made up of 17 amino acids. V was pared by 0 bases and J by 3 bases, with 18 bases between. Germline lookup yields CDR1 SGHVS and CDR2 FQNEAQ. Supplemented by reference TRBV7-8 and TRBJ2-7, the full variable domain reads GAGVSQSPRYKVAKRGQDVALRCDPISGHVSLFWYQQALGQGPEFLTYFQNEAQLDKSGLPSDRFFAERPEGSVSTLKIQRTQQEDSAVYLCASSLARSPGEDYEQYFGPGTRLTVT.

The chain is built from TRBV5-1 and TRBJ2-1; TRBD2 is a possible D gene (7 bases). With 4 bases removed from V and 1 base from J, the gap between germline ends came to 12 bases. The CDR3 contains 15 residues. From germline, CDR1 is SGHRS and CDR2 YFSETQ. This chain's CDR3 is CASSPEGGSYNEQFF. The CDR3 nucleotides read TGCGCCAGCAGCCCGGAGGGGGGGTCCTACAATGAGCAGTTCTTC.

The chain recombines TRBV7-3 with TRBJ2-3; D perhaps matches TRBD2 (5 bases). Trimming shortened V by 7 bases and J by 1 base, and 15 bases separated the two germline ends. Germline V gene data show CDR1 as SGHTA and CDR2 as FQGTGA. This CDR3 has 15 residues. The CDR3 loop is CASTIGGSGTDTQYF. The CDR3 DNA follows: TGTGCCAGCACCATAGGCGGTAGCGGCACAGATACGCAGTATTTT. The variable domain in full, completed from reference TRBV7-3 and TRBJ2-3, reads GAGVSQTPSNKVTEKGKYVELRCDPISGHTALYWYRQSLGQGPEFLIYFQGTGAADDSGLPNDRFFAVRPEGSVSTLKIQRTERGDSAVYLCASTIGGSGTDTQYFGPGTRLTVL.

This chain uses TRBV9 with TRBJ2-1; 10 bases align to TRBD2. V was pared by 0 bases and J by 3 bases, with 3 bases of the junction left unmatched. The CDR3 consists of 16 residues. Germline V gene lookup returns CDR1 SGDLS and CDR2 YYNGEE. CDR3 coding DNA: TGTGCCAGCAGCGTAGGCACTAGCGGGAACTACAATGAGCAGTTCTTC. Translating gives CASSVGTSGNYNEQFF.

The rearrangement uses TRBV5-4 and TRBJ2-3, with TRBD2 as a possible D gene (5 bases). CDR3 size: 13 residues. V dropped 3 bases and J dropped 10 bases, with 15 bases sitting between them. Germline-derived CDR1 and CDR2 are SGHNT and YYREEE (reference sequence). CDR3 in DNA: TGTGCCAGCAGCTCGGTACCGGCTAGCTCGCAGTATTTT. Translated: CASSSVPASSQYF. Filled out from reference TRBV5-4 and TRBJ2-3, the complete variable domain reads ETGVTQSPTHLIKTRGQQVTLRCSSQSGHNTVSWYQQALGQGPQFIFQYYREEENGRGNFPPRFSGLQFPNYSSELNVNALELDDSALYLCASSSVPASSQYFGPGTRLTVL.

J is TRBJ2-7 and V is TRBV5-4; 10 bases map to TRBD1. Germline-derived CDR1 and CDR2 are SGHNT and YYREEE (reference sequence). With V trimmed by 4 bases and J by 3 bases, 10 bases remained unmatched. The CDR3 has 16 residues. Here the CDR3 DNA reads TGTGCCAGCAGCCCCGGGACAGGGGTAGGGATCTACGAGCAGTACTTC. This sequence encodes CASSPGTGVGIYEQYF.

This clone was seen once. The rearrangement uses TRBV7-9 and TRBJ2-1; TRBD2 agrees at 7 bases. V shed 3 bases and J 12 bases; nucleotides not matched to a gene: 8. CDR1 SEHNR and CDR2 FQNEAQ come from the germline V gene (reference sequence). This CDR3 spans 13 amino acids. The CDR3 here is CASSFWGGRGQFF. Written as DNA, the CDR3 is TGTGCCAGCAGCTTTTGGGGGGGGAGGGGGCAGTTCTTC.

This clone was seen a single time. The genes are TRBV30 and TRBJ1-4, with D unresolved. This CDR3 is 14 amino acids long. In germline, CDR1 is GTSNPN, CDR2 SVGIG (reference sequence). V was trimmed by 2 bases and J by 3 bases, leaving 10 bases between them. The CDR3 loop reads CAWSPLGSNEKLFF. CDR3 nucleotides: TGTGCCTGGAGTCCCCTGGGCTCTAATGAAAAACTGTTTTTT.

The count of this clone is one. This chain connects TRBV5-1 to TRBJ2-7; TRBD2 is a possible D gene (5 bases). This CDR3 comprises 14 residues. V dropped 1 base and J dropped 0 bases, with 8 bases sitting between them. CDR1 and CDR2 from the germline V gene are SGHRS and YFSETQ. This chain's CDR3 is CASSLIGNSYEQYF. Written as DNA, the CDR3 is TGCGCCAGCAGCTTGATCGGGAACTCCTACGAGCAGTACTTC.

This rearrangement joins TRBV18 to TRBJ1-3, with TRBD1 identical over 8 bases. CDR3 length equals 17 residues. CDR1 is KGHSH and CDR2 is LQKENI in the germline V gene. Trimming cost V 1 base and J 0 bases; bases outside gene matches: 5. CDR3 in amino acids: CASSPRTGLSSGNTIYF. CDR3 nucleotides: TGTGCCAGCTCACCACGGACAGGGCTAAGCTCTGGAAACACCATATATTTT.

The chain carries TRBV2 and TRBJ1-5, with D possibly TRBD1 on 5 matching bases. The germline V gene has CDR1 SNHLY and CDR2 FYNNEI. The V gene lost 6 bases and the J gene lost 0 bases, with 15 bases spanning the gap. This CDR3 comprises 16 residues. The CDR3 DNA is TGTGCCAGCAGGATGGAGGCGGGGGTTAGCAATCAGCCCCAGCATTTT. It codes for CASRMEAGVSNQPQHF.

The chain employs TRBV5-1 and TRBJ2-2; 9 nucleotides match TRBD2. This CDR3 spans 14 amino acids. V lost 5 bases and J lost 5; bases outside the gene matches: 4. Germline CDR1 SGHRS, CDR2 YFSETQ. This chain's CDR3 is CASRSSGTTGELFF. The CDR3 region has the DNA TGCGCCAGCAGATCTAGCGGGACTACCGGGGAGCTGTTTTTT.

The chain has TRBV7-2 and TRBJ1-5, with 9 bases matching TRBD1. This CDR3 region has 14 residues. The ends lost 5 bases at V and 5 bases at J; junction bases unmatched: 4. The germline V gene has CDR1 SGHTA and CDR2 FQGNSA. In nucleotides, the CDR3 is TGTGCCAGCAGCCCCCGGACAGGGGATCAGCCCCAGCATTTT. Translating gives CASSPRTGDQPQHF.

The chain joins TRBV30 to TRBJ2-7; possibly TRBD2 for D (6 bases). CDR1 is GTSNPN, CDR2 SVGIG, per germline (reference sequence). This CDR3 is built from 16 residues. Trimming left V 1 base short and J 1 base short, with 17 bases between. CDR3 coding DNA: TGTGCCTGGAGTGCCCGGAGGGGTAGTATTTCCTACGAGCAGTACTTC. As protein: CAWSARRGSISYEQYF.

The sample holds a few counts of this clone. This sequence joins TRBV6-1 and TRBJ1-1; TRBD1 might be the D (5 bases). The CDR3 totals 15 residues. Germline CDR1 and CDR2: MNHNS and SASEGT. Trimming stripped 1 base from V and 0 bases from J, with 9 bases between. CDR3 DNA: TGTGCCAGCAGTGAAGGCCCAGGGATGAACACTGAAGCTTTCTTT. Translated: CASSEGPGMNTEAFF.